These 10 T cell receptor beta chains originate from one sample sequenced in a study of blood T cells in healthy people across ages. Combining a sample-barcoded 5' primer with a J-beta primer mix, a second PCR ran for 7 to 11 cycles. TCRdb ran MiXCR on the 5' RACE reads and lists one entry per CDR3 protein. Found here are some 1.7 million distinct CDR3 sequences, about 30% of them singletons; the top ten hold 7.7%. The sample comprised blood. Receptors originate from a young woman in good health.

Regarding this clonotype: The germline gene is not matched at one end of the junction; a read error may be the cause. The J gene is TRBJ2-3, the V gene TRBV28; no clear D. CDR3 length: 11 residues. Germline V CDR1 and CDR2: MDHEN, SYDVKM. CDR3 nucleotides: TGTGCCAGCAGTTTGGCAGATATGCAGTATTTT. The encoded protein is CASSLADMQYF.

This clonotype has a count of ten or more. The chain links TRBV5-1 to TRBJ2-1; D tentatively reads TRBD1 or TRBD2 (5 bases each). Trimming removed 7 bases at V and 6 bases at J, with 17 bases between. Germline CDR1 is SGHRS and CDR2 is YFSETQ. CDR3 length equals 14 residues. CDR3 bases: TGCGCCAGCTCCCTCGAGTTGGGACCCAATGAGCAGTTCTTC. Residues: CASSLELGPNEQFF. The full variable domain, its missing parts supplied by reference TRBV5-1 and TRBJ2-1, is KAGVTQTPRYLIKTRGQQVTLSCSPISGHRSVSWYQQTPGQGLQFLFEYFSETQRNKGNFPGRFSGRQFSNSRSEMNVSTLELGDSALYLCASSLELGPNEQFFGPGTRLTVL.

This chain's CDR3 is CATSDTRTGGRNSPLHF. CDR3 DNA sequence: TGTGCCACCAGTGATACAAGGACAGGGGGGCGTAATTCACCCCTCCACTTT. The genes are TRBV24-1 and TRBJ1-6; 10 bases agree with TRBD1. The V gene end was trimmed by 3 bases and the J gene end by 6 bases; junction bases not matched to a gene: 7. CDR3 length: 17 residues. Germline V CDR1 and CDR2: KGHDR, SFDVKD.

This clonotype showed up just a few times. The chain joins TRBV11-2 to TRBJ2-3, with 16 bases identical to TRBD2. The ends lost 5 bases at V and 9 bases at J; junction bases unmatched: 11. The CDR3 totals 17 residues. Germline loops: CDR1 SGHAT, CDR2 FQNNGV. CDR3 sequence (DNA): TGTGCCAGCAGCCTCTCCGGGACTAGCGGGGGGGCGTCAACGCAGTATTTT. It is translated as CASSLSGTSGGASTQYF.

This clonotype was seen at least ten times. The CDR3 DNA sequence: TGTGCCAGCAGCTTAGAGCATTCCCCAGAATTCCATGGCTACACCTTC. Protein: CASSLEHSPEFHGYTF. The genes are TRBV7-3 and TRBJ1-2; no definite D call. This CDR3 is 16 amino acids long. Per the germline V gene, CDR1 is SGHTA and CDR2 is FQGTGA. V gave up 2 bases and J gave up 6 bases, with 19 bases separating them.

This clonotype was observed a few times. The rearrangement links TRBV7-6 to TRBJ2-2; the D gene is possibly TRBD2 (7 bases). Trimming pared 6 bases from V and 5 bases from J, leaving 19 bases between. Germline CDR1 is SGHVS and CDR2 is FNYEAQ. CDR3 length: 16 amino acids. The CDR3: CASSRGRTSRTGELFF. DNA for the CDR3: TGTGCCAGCAGTAGGGGGAGGACTAGTCGGACCGGGGAGCTGTTTTTT.

The chain carries TRBV5-1 and TRBJ2-6; D remains unclear. Germline V lookup: CDR1 SGHRS, CDR2 YFSETQ. The V gene lost 8 bases and the J gene lost 3 bases, with 6 bases spanning the gap. The CDR3 extends over 12 amino acids. CDR3 in DNA: TGCGCCAGGACGAGTGGGGCCAACGTCCTGACTTTC. Protein sequence: CARTSGANVLTF.

The chain employs TRBV4-1 and TRBJ2-3; D remains ambiguous. The CDR3 is made up of 14 amino acids. Germline V gene lookup returns CDR1 MGHRA and CDR2 YSYEKL. Between the trimmed V and J ends, which lost 3 bases and 4 bases, there was a span of 11 bases. The CDR3 protein is CASSHVPGPDTQYF. The DNA for the CDR3 is TGCGCCAGCAGCCACGTTCCTGGTCCAGATACGCAGTATTTT.

This clonotype was counted at least ten times. The V and J genes are TRBV7-9 and TRBJ2-7; TRBD1 agrees at 7 bases. This CDR3 has 13 residues. The ends lost 8 bases at V and 0 bases at J; junction bases unmatched: 4. Germline V gene data show CDR1 as SEHNR and CDR2 as FQNEAQ (reference sequence). The CDR3 DNA sequence: TGTGCCAGCGGGACAGTAAGCTCCTACGAGCAGTACTTC. Protein product: CASGTVSSYEQYF.

In this sample, this clonotype turned up a few times. J is TRBJ2-7 and V is TRBV7-2; D might be TRBD1 or TRBD2, each matching 5 bases. Trimming cost V 5 bases and J 7 bases, with 21 bases left between them. The germline gives CDR1 SGHTA, CDR2 FQGNSA. The CDR3 sequence is 15 residues long. CDR3 sequence reads: CASSKAPGPKQEQYF. The CDR3 DNA reads as TGTGCCAGCAGCAAAGCGCCGGGACCAAAGCAGGAGCAGTACTTC.